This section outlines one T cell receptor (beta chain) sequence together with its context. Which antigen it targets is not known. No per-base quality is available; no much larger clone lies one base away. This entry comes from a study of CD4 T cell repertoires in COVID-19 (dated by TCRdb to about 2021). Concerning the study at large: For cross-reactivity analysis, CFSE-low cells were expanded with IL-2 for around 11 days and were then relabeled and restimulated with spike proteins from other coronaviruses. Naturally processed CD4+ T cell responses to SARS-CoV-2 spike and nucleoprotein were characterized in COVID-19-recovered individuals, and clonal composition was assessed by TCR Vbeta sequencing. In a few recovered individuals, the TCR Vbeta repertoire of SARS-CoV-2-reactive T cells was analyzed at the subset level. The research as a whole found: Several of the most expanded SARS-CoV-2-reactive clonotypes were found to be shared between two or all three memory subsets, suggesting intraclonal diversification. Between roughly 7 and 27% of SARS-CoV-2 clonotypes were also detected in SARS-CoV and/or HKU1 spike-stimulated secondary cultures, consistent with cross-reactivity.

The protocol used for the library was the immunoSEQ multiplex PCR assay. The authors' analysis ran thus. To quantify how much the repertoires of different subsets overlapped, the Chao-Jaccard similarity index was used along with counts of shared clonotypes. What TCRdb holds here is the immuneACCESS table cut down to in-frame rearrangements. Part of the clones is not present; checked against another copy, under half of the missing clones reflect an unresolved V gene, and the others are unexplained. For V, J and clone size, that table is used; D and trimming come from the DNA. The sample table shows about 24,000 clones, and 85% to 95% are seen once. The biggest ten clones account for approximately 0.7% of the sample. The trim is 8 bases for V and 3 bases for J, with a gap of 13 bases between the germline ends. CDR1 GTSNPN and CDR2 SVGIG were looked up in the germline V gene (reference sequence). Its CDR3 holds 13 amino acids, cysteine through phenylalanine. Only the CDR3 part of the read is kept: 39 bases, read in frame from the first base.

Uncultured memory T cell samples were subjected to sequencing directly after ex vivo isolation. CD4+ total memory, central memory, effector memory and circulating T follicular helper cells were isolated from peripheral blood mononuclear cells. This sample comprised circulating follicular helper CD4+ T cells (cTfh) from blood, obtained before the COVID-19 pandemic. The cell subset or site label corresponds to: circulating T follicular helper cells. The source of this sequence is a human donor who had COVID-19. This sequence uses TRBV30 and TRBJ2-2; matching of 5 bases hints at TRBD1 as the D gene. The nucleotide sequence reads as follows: TGTGCCCGATATCTGGGGCACACCGGGGAGCTGTTTTTT. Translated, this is CARYLGHTGELFF. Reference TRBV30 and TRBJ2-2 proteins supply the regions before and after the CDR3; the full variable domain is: SQTIHQWPATLVQPVGSPLSLECTVEGTSNPNLYWYRQAAGRGLQLLFYSVGIGQISSEVPQNLSASRPQDRQFILSSKKLLLSDSGFYLCARYLGHTGELFFGEGSRLTVL.